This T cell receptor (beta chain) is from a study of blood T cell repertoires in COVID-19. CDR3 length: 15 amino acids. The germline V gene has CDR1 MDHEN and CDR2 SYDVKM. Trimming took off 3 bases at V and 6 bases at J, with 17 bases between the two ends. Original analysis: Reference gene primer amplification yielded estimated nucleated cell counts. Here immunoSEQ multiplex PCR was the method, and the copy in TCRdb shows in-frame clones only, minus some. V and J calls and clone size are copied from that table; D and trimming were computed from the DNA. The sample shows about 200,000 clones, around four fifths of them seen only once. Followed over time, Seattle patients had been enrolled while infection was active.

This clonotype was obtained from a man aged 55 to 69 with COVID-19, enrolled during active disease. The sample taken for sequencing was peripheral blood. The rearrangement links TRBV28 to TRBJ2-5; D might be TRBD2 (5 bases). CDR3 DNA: TGTGCCAGCAGTTTGGGTCTAGCAGGCCTGAAGACCCAGTACTTC. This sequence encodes CASSLGLAGLKTQYF.